Listed below are T cell receptor beta chains from one sample, sequenced in a study of shared clonotypes between healthy human individuals. Method: immunoSEQ multiplex PCR; TCRdb's copy keeps in-frame clones and lacks some. This table holds around 560,000 clones, approximately 95% found once. The specimen was naive CD8+ T cells sorted from blood. The receptors originated from a woman aged 25 to 39 in good health. Each CDR3 is given with its conserved first and last residue. A D gene is named only where the DNA matches it firmly. Clone size is shown for a subset of rows, as once, few, many or a class of expanded clone.

V gene	D gene	clone size	CDR3 length	J gene	CDR3 protein	CDR3 DNA
TRBV11-2	.	.	13	TRBJ2-7	CASSYGTQYEQYF	TGTGCCAGCAGCTACGGGACACAGTACGAGCAGTACTTC
TRBV5-6	TRBD1	.	14	TRBJ2-1	CASSLGTGGSEQFF	TGTGCCAGCAGCTTGGGGACAGGGGGCAGTGAGCAGTTCTTC
TRBV19	TRBD1	once	15	TRBJ1-5	CASSTGQGRPQPQHF	TGTGCCAGTAGTACGGGACAGGGGCGACCTCAGCCCCAGCATTTT
TRBV7-9	TRBD2	once	13	TRBJ2-3	CALERDHTDTQYF	TGTGCGCTCGAGCGGGACCACACAGATACGCAGTATTTT
TRBV4-2	.	.	14	TRBJ2-1	CASSQEDRYNEQFF	TGTGCCAGCAGCCAAGAAGACCGATACAATGAGCAGTTCTTC
TRBV2	.	.	13	TRBJ1-2	CASSEGGIYGYTF	TGTGCCAGCAGTGAAGGAGGGATCTATGGCTACACCTTC
TRBV19	TRBD2	.	20	TRBJ2-1	CASSIPTTSGRYVGVYEQFF	TGTGCCAGTAGTATTCCCACGACTAGCGGGAGGTACGTAGGAGTCTATGAGCAGTTCTTC
TRBV28	TRBD2	.	13	TRBJ2-7	CASRPQREYEQYF	TGTGCCAGCAGGCCGCAGCGGGAGTACGAGCAGTACTTC
TRBV6-5	.	.	13	TRBJ1-1	CASSLGGPTEAFF	TGTGCCAGCAGCCTTGGGGGACCCACTGAAGCTTTCTTT
TRBV7-9	TRBD2	.	16	TRBJ2-3	CASSLIASGRTDTQYF	TGTGCCAGCAGCTTGATCGCTAGCGGGAGGACAGATACGCAGTATTTT
TRBV30	.	few	11	TRBJ2-7	CAWSVLYEQYF	TGTGCCTGGAGTGTACTATATGAGCAGTACTTC
TRBV27	.	.	13	TRBJ2-5	CASSLRESETQYF	TGTGCCAGCAGTTTGCGGGAATCGGAGACCCAGTACTTC
TRBV4-1	.	.	19	TRBJ1-1	CASSRRQTGTPDGNTEAFF	TGCGCCAGCAGCCGTAGACAAACAGGGACACCAGATGGGAACACTGAAGCTTTCTTT
TRBV14	.	.	16	TRBJ2-7	CASSKHGGGSAYEQYF	TGTGCCAGCAGTAAGCATGGGGGCGGGAGCGCCTACGAGCAGTACTTC
TRBV7-9	TRBD1	.	15	TRBJ2-7	CASSSGSQGLYEQYF	TGTGCCAGCAGCTCCGGCTCACAGGGGCTCTACGAGCAGTACTTC
TRBV19	.	.	13	TRBJ2-7	CASSIRVNYEQYF	TGTGCCAGTAGTATCCGGGTGAACTACGAGCAGTACTTC
TRBV7-9	.	.	13	TRBJ1-1	CASSLGENTEAFF	TGTGCCAGCAGCTTAGGGGAGAACACTGAAGCTTTCTTT
TRBV21-1	.	.	16	TRBJ2-7	CASSSYGQGGLYEQYF	TGTGCCAGCAGCTCCTATGGACAGGGGGGACTCTACGAGCAGTACTTC
TRBV5-6	.	.	16	TRBJ2-1	CASRLIGGSSYNEQFF	TGTGCCAGCAGGCTGATAGGAGGGAGCTCCTACAATGAGCAGTTCTTC
TRBV6-5	TRBD2	.	15	TRBJ2-7	CASGLGTSGSYEQYF	TGTGCCAGCGGACTAGGGACTAGCGGGAGCTACGAGCAGTACTTC
TRBV28	.	.	18	TRBJ2-7	CASSFSSPASVSSYEQYF	TGTGCCAGCAGTTTTAGCTCACCAGCTAGCGTTTCCTCCTACGAGCAGTACTTC
TRBV27	TRBD1	.	14	TRBJ1-1	CASSRTGANTEAFF	TGTGCCAGCTCAAGGACAGGGGCGAACACTGAAGCTTTCTTT
TRBV6-1	TRBD1	.	17	TRBJ1-1	CASSDVRDRGLWAEAFF	TGTGCCAGCAGTGACGTACGAGACAGGGGACTATGGGCTGAAGCTTTCTTT
TRBV27	.	few	13	TRBJ2-7	CASSFGQGYEQYF	TGTGCCAGCAGTTTTGGGCAGGGCTACGAGCAGTACTTC
TRBV11-2	TRBD2	once	15	TRBJ2-7	CASSLELSGSEEQYF	TGTGCCAGCAGCTTAGAGCTTAGCGGGAGTGAAGAGCAGTACTTC
TRBV7-9	.	.	14	TRBJ2-2	CASFTRGGSGELFF	TGTGCCAGCTTCACTAGGGGGGGTAGCGGGGAGCTGTTTTTT
TRBV27	.	.	13	TRBJ2-2	CASSFTGTGELFF	TGTGCCAGCAGTTTCACGGGGACCGGGGAGCTGTTTTTT